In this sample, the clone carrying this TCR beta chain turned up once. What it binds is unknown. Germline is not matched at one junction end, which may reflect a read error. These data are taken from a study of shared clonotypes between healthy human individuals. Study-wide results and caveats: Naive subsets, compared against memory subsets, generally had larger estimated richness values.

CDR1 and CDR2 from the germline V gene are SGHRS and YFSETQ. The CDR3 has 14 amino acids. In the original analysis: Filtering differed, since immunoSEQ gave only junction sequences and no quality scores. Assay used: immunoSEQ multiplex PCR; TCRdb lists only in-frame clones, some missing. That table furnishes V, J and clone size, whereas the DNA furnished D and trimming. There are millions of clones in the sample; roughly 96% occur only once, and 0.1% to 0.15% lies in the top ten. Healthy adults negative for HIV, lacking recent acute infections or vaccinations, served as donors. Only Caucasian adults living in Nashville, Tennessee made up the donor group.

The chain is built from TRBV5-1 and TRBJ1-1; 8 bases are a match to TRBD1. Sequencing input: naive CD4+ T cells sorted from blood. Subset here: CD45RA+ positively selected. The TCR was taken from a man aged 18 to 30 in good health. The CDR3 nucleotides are TGCGCCAGCAGCTTGGGGACAGGGTTCCCTGAGGCTTTCTTT. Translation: CASSLGTGFPEAFF.